A single sample gave rise to the 14 T cell receptor beta chains below, sequenced in a study of T cells in Graves' hyperthyroidism and ophthalmopathy. Amplified regions were TCR beta CDR3 sequences from RNA transcripts. Using the HTBI primer set, a first-round RT-PCR was run on the TCR CDR3. TCRdb ran MiXCR on the multiplex PCR reads and lists one entry per CDR3 protein. The sample yields approximately 870,000 distinct CDR3 sequences, roughly 40% seen once. Sequencing was performed on blood. All receptors derive from a man aged 18 to 30 with Graves' hyperthyroidism.

This clonotype turned up a few times. V usage is TRBV7-9 and J usage is TRBJ2-5; D uncertain. The CDR3 sequence is 16 residues long. The germline V gene encodes CDR1 SEHNR and CDR2 FQNEAQ (reference sequence). V lost 1 base to trimming and J lost 2 bases, with 14 bases between them. The CDR3 loop is CASSLGGIPEQETQYF. The CDR3 bases are TGTGCCAGCAGCTTAGGGGGTATTCCAGAACAAGAGACCCAGTACTTC.

The CDR3 region has the DNA TGTGCCAGCAGCTTGGCAGGGACGAACGAGCAGTACTTC. Amino acid sequence: CASSLAGTNEQYF. The rearrangement joins TRBV5-6 to TRBJ2-7; D may be TRBD1 or TRBD2 (5 bases each). V was pared by 0 bases and J by 5 bases, with 9 bases between. This CDR3 is 13 amino acids long. The germline V gene encodes CDR1 SGHDT and CDR2 YYEEEE.

This chain links TRBV2 with TRBJ1-5; the D is unclear. This CDR3 contains 14 residues. V was shortened by 6 bases and J by 4 bases, with 13 bases between the two germline ends. CDR1 is SNHLY and CDR2 is FYNNEI in the germline V gene. CDR3 DNA: TGTGCCAGCAGAGCCGGGGATTATAATCAGCCCCAGCATTTT. Protein sequence: CASRAGDYNQPQHF.

This clonotype appeared many times. This sequence joins TRBV2 and TRBJ1-1; 7 bases agree with TRBD1. The V gene end was trimmed by 5 bases and the J gene end by 6 bases; junction bases not matched to a gene: 3. Germline loops: CDR1 SNHLY, CDR2 FYNNEI. This CDR3 is built from 12 residues. The CDR3 nucleotides read TGTGCCAGCAGTCCAGGGGGACCTGAAGCTTTCTTT. This encodes CASSPGGPEAFF.

The sample holds many counts of this clonotype. The rearrangement links TRBV10-3 to TRBJ2-2; 7 bases are shared with TRBD1. V lost 6 bases and J lost 5; bases outside the gene matches: 6. The V gene's germline CDR1 is ENHRY and CDR2 SYGVKD. This CDR3 region has 14 residues. CDR3 in DNA: TGTGCCATCAGAGGACAGGTCCAGACCGGGGAGCTGTTTTTT. Its protein is CAIRGQVQTGELFF.

The CDR3 spells CSVLGATAGGELFF. DNA for the CDR3: TGCAGCGTACTGGGGGCCACCGCAGGCGGGGAGCTGTTTTTT. J is TRBJ2-2 and V is TRBV29-1; perhaps TRBD1 as D (6 bases). Trimming cost V 6 bases and J 7 bases, with 18 bases left between them. This CDR3 region has 14 residues. Germline V lookup: CDR1 SQVTM, CDR2 ANQGSEA.

CDR3 region: CASSGDRDSGANVLTF. The CDR3 coding sequence is TGTGCCAGCAGCGGGGACAGAGACTCTGGGGCCAACGTCCTGACTTTC. The chain recombines TRBV7-9 with TRBJ2-6; TRBD1 aligns across 7 bases. CDR1 and CDR2 from the germline V gene are SEHNR and FQNEAQ (reference sequence). The CDR3 is made up of 16 amino acids. Germline trimming cut 5 bases from V and 0 bases from J; bases unmatched to any gene: 4.

This sequence joins TRBV7-2 and TRBJ2-5, with TRBD1 matching over 8 bases. The CDR3 spans 14 residues. V trimming: 3 bases; J trimming: 6 bases; junction bases outside the gene matches: 6. The V gene's germline CDR1 is SGHTA and CDR2 FQGNSA. The CDR3 DNA reads TGTGCCAGCAGCTTTGATACAGGGGGGAAGACCCAGTACTTC. It is translated as CASSFDTGGKTQYF. The whole variable domain, remainder taken from reference TRBV7-2 and TRBJ2-5, is GAGVSQSPSNKVTEKGKDVELRCDPISGHTALYWYRQSLGQGLEFLIYFQGNSAPDKSGLPSDRFSAERTGGSVSTLTIQRTQQEDSAVYLCASSFDTGGKTQYFGPGTRLLVL.

This clonotype was observed at least ten times. The chain is built from TRBV7-6 and TRBJ2-7; unclear D gene. The ends were cut back, 1 base at V and 2 bases at J, with 6 bases in the middle. In germline, CDR1 is SGHVS, CDR2 FNYEAQ. The CDR3 covers 13 residues. Here the CDR3 reads CASSLGNAYEQYF. CDR3 coding DNA: TGTGCCAGCAGCTTAGGGAATGCCTACGAGCAGTACTTC.

This clonotype was seen a handful of times. The rearrangement links TRBV11-2 to TRBJ1-2; a possible D gene is TRBD1 (6 bases). Trimming pared 0 bases from V and 4 bases from J, leaving 12 bases between. The CDR3 length is 15 residues. Germline V gives CDR1 SGHAT, CDR2 FQNNGV. Here the CDR3 DNA reads TGTGCCAGCAGCTTAGATGCAGGGGAGGCCTATGGCTACACCTTC. Amino acid sequence: CASSLDAGEAYGYTF.

The chain joins TRBV2 to TRBJ2-2; possible D gene TRBD2, 6 bases. Per germline, CDR1 SNHLY and CDR2 FYNNEI. CDR3 length: 14 amino acids. Trimming took off 6 bases at V and 1 base at J, with 9 bases between the two ends. CDR3 sequence: CASRGGKNTGELFF. In DNA form, the CDR3 reads TGTGCCAGCAGGGGAGGAAAGAACACCGGGGAGCTGTTTTTT.

V is TRBV7-2 and J is TRBJ1-4, with D possibly matching TRBD1 (6 bases). The CDR3 runs 15 residues. CDR1 is SGHTA, CDR2 FQGNSA, per germline. Trimming cost V 2 bases and J 4 bases, with 11 bases left between them. The DNA of the CDR3 is TGTGCCAGCAGCTTATTTCAGGGGAGTAATGAAAAACTGTTTTTT. Amino acid sequence: CASSLFQGSNEKLFF.

A word on this clonotype: As the CDR3 is not closed by the conserved phenylalanine or tryptophan, this likely results from a read error. The rearrangement joins TRBV7-9 to TRBJ2-7, with a possible D match to TRBD1 (5 bases). From germline, CDR1 is SEHNR and CDR2 FQNEAQ (reference sequence). Trimming stripped 4 bases from V and 4 bases from J, with 14 bases between. The length of the CDR3 is 14 residues. The DNA for the CDR3 is TGTGCCAGCAGCTCCAGACAGTCTGGATACGAGCAGTACCTC. Translation: CASSSRQSGYEQYL.

This clonotype was recorded at least ten times. An end of the junction differs from the germline gene, which may be a read error. The rearrangement links TRBV7-8 to TRBJ1-6; D is unclear. Looked up from germline, CDR1 is SGHVS and CDR2 is FQNEAQ. CDR3 length: 13 residues. This chain's CDR3 is CAGSLSGDSPLHF. The CDR3 nucleotides are TGTGCCGGCAGCTTATCGGGAGATTCACCCCTCCACTTT. Filled out from reference TRBV7-8 and TRBJ1-6, the complete variable domain reads GAGVSQSPRYKVAKRGQDVALRCDPISGHVSLFWYQQALGQGPEFLTYFQNEAQLDKSGLPSDRFFAERPEGSVSTLKIQRTQQEDSAVYLCAGSLSGDSPLHFGNGTRLTVT.